The subject of this entry is one TCR beta chain. Method: immunoSEQ multiplex PCR; TCRdb's copy keeps in-frame clones and lacks some. The table has 70,000 to 90,000 clones, approximately 94% seen once. The data derive from a study of control samples from healthy donors and cancer patients. Trimming removed 1 base from V and 2 bases from J, with 12 bases in between. Looked up from germline, CDR1 is SGHVS and CDR2 is FQNEAQ. The CDR3 has 15 residues. This clonotype was obtained from a woman aged 40 to 49 in good health. The sequencing sample was made of blood. The J gene is TRBJ2-7, the V gene TRBV7-8; D is undetermined. The CDR3 is CASSLDLGRAYEQYF. CDR3 DNA: TGTGCCAGCAGCTTAGATCTTGGCAGAGCCTACGAGCAGTACTTC.